Shown below are 4 T cell receptor beta chains from a single sample sequenced in a study of CXCR3-negative and CXCR3-positive naive CD8 T cells. Study-wide points: CXCR3-positive naive cells carried more hydrophobic TRB CDR3s than CXCR3-negative ones.

5' RACE with UMI labels generated the TRB cDNA libraries. For each CDR3 protein, TCRdb gives one entry from its re-call of the 5' RACE reads, without DNA. This sample's table has around 63,000 distinct CDR3 sequences. The antigens for these receptors are not known. The specimen sequenced was naive CXCR3+ CD8+ T cells from blood. Subset reported: CD45RO-CCR7+CD27+CD95- naive CD8+ T cells expressing CXCR3 (TNR3+). Receptor source: a human donor in good health. Some clones in this sample may be carry-over from other donors' samples.

CDR3 residues: CASSIYGSTPGNEQFF. The chain recombines TRBV19 with TRBJ2-1; the D call of TRBD1 rests on TCRdb alone, since no DNA is present to check it. The CDR3 is 16 residues long. Looked up from germline, CDR1 is LNHDA and CDR2 is SQIVND (reference sequence).

The chain is built from TRBV10-3 and TRBJ2-7; TCRdb's D gene call, TRBD1, goes unchecked for lack of DNA. The CDR3 sequence is 16 residues long. Germline CDR1 is ENHRY and CDR2 is SYGVKD. The CDR3 loop is CAISDGAGVTSYEQYF.

The CDR3 sequence is CASSKGRLAGGGDTQYF. V is TRBV21-1 and J is TRBJ2-3; TCRdb lists TRBD2, though no DNA is available to test this call. TRBV21-1 is designated a pseudogene. The CDR3 spans 17 residues.

The rearrangement uses TRBV29-1 and TRBJ2-3. This CDR3 has 12 amino acids. Per germline, CDR1 SQVTM and CDR2 ANQGSEA. CDR3 sequence: CSVPTPTSAQYF.